This TCR beta chain was recovered during a study of CD8 T cells in Susac syndrome (dated by TCRdb to between 2018 and 2020). Background for the entire study: Among the sequenced Susac syndrome patients, more than five had clinically active disease and roughly eight were in clinical remission. At the time of blood withdrawal, Susac syndrome patients were either therapy-naive, taking corticosteroids (with some also receiving IVIg), or on IVIg alone. Repertoire sequencing was used to test whether CD8+ T cell activation and differentiation in Susac syndrome was antigen driven. CD8+ T cell repertoire clonality was compared between eleven to twelve healthy donors, approximately 14 Susac syndrome patients and roughly 15 multiple sclerosis patients. Points the paper makes about the study in general: CD8+ repertoires in Susac syndrome showed clonal expansion, which was highest in CD8+ TEMRA cells and was greater in clinically active patients than in remitting patients. Roughly 17 and five Susac-specific public clones were found in the total CD8+ and CD8+ TEMRA repertoires, respectively. The study acknowledged that relatively few individuals were included in the TCR sequencing and HLA analysis.

High-throughput TCR beta sequencing profiled peripheral blood CD8+ and CD4+ T cells from healthy donors, Susac syndrome patients and multiple sclerosis patients. The Susac syndrome patients fulfilled recently defined diagnostic criteria for either definite or probable disease. CD8+ TEMRA cells were enriched by FACS, while bulk CD8+ and CD4+ T cells were purified by magnetic negative isolation. Blood was collected in EDTA tubes and processed within 24 hours, with PBMCs isolated through density gradient centrifugation. PBMCs intended for TCR sequencing were cryopreserved in liquid nitrogen and thawed later in a water bath at 37 degrees C. A purity of at least 90% was achieved for sorted or isolated CD4+, CD8+ and CD8+ TEMRA cells. RNA was extracted using the RNeasy kit, and roughly 0.5 to 1 ug of the RNA was reverse transcribed with random hexamers. TCR beta CDR3 regions were amplified with the immunoSEQ multiplex PCR assay covering 54 Vbeta and 13 Jbeta segments. Bias from PCR amplification was corrected by using a synthetic template baseline for primer optimization and for computational correction. Per the authors' processing: Reads were annotated to V, D and J genes according to IMGT and were analyzed with immunoSEQ Analyzer, with only productive sequences retained. Clonality was computed as one minus Shannon entropy normalized by log2 of the number of productive unique sequences. For each patient and control, public and private clones were evaluated within the 100 most prevalent clones. A clone was defined as Susac-specific if it was absent from the healthy and MS cohorts, from approximately 980 published viral clones and from other ImmuneACCESS disease sequences. The raw public reads went through TCRdb reprocessing: fastp at Q25, MiXCR clone calling, in-frame beta chains kept. Each CDR3 protein gets just one entry, which takes the most common genes and DNA from the rows behind it. The V and J calls come from TCRdb's annotation, not from the publication. The sample table lists approximately 190,000 distinct CDR3 sequences, more than 85% of them with a count of one. The ten largest clonotypes hold 0.15% to 0.2% of the sample.

Details on this clonotype: This receptor's antigen is unknown. Base quality data are lacking; no much larger clone is found one base away.

The CDR3 runs 14 amino acids, cysteine and phenylalanine included. The kept DNA is CDR3 alone, 42 bases in frame from the first base. Based on the germline V gene, the CDR1 and CDR2 sequences are ENHRY and SYGVKD. Cut back by 6 bases and 1 base, the V and J ends lie 12 bases apart. The source material was CD8+ T cells from PBMCs. The chain is encoded by TRBV10-3 joined to TRBJ1-1; the D gene is possibly TRBD1, with 5 bases matching. The receptor comes from a human donor with Susac syndrome. The CDR3 corresponds to CAIRMKQENTEAFF. The nucleotide sequence is given as TGTGCCATCAGGATGAAACAGGAGAACACTGAAGCTTTCTTT.